The clone carrying this TCR beta chain appeared once. The data are from a study of control samples from healthy donors and cancer patients. CDR3 length: 15 residues. Between the trimmed V and J ends, which lost 4 bases and 2 bases, there was a span of 14 bases. Germline assignment: CDR1 SGHRS and CDR2 YFSETQ. Here immunoSEQ multiplex PCR was the method, and the copy in TCRdb shows in-frame clones only, minus some. The table includes approximately 59,000 clones, approximately 87% detected once. The clonotype originates from a woman aged 60-75 years with lung cancer. J is TRBJ2-3 and V is TRBV5-1; D is perhaps TRBD2 (6 bases). The sequenced material came from PBMCs. The CDR3 sequence is CASSTGGANTDTQYF. CDR3 DNA sequence: TGCGCCAGCAGCACTGGAGGGGCGAACACAGATACGCAGTATTTT.